This T cell receptor beta chain appears in the sequencing data of a study of response to subunit inactivated influenza vaccine. TCRdb reanalysed the RT-PCR reads using MiXCR and keeps one entry per CDR3 protein. The sample yields more than 700,000 distinct CDR3 sequences, about 20% seen once. Regarding this clonotype: Antigen unknown.

The V end was cut by 0 bases, the J end by 8 bases, with 11 bases between. The germline V gene has CDR1 PRHDT and CDR2 FYEKMQ (reference sequence). There are 14 residues in the CDR3. General study points: The authors offered the suggestion that each seasonal influenza vaccination recruits few new T cells.

The TCR was taken from a man over 45 who received an inactivated influenza vaccine. This chain connects TRBV13 to TRBJ1-3, with D tentatively TRBD1 (6 bases). Material: PBMCs from blood, obtained about 5 days after vaccination. CDR3 coding DNA: TGTGCCAGCAGCTTAGGCAAACAGGGATACACCATATATTTT. It codes for CASSLGKQGYTIYF.